This TCR beta chain originates from a study of blood T cell repertoires in COVID-19. Study context: T cells, B-cell-depleted T cells, or PBMCs provided the cDNA or gDNA that served as material.

CDR1 is SNHLY, CDR2 FYNNEI, per germline. V was clipped by 6 bases and J by 5 bases; unmatched bases: 6. This CDR3 spans 13 amino acids. Original handling: Amplifying reference gene primers gave estimates of nucleated cell counts. The protocol was immunoSEQ multiplex PCR, while the TCRdb copy is restricted to in-frame clones and leaves out a portion. V and J calls and clone size are given by that table; D and trimming were obtained from the DNA. The sample carries 130,000 or so clones, more than 60% recorded once. The chain has TRBV2 and TRBJ2-5, with 7 bases matching TRBD1. The receptor was isolated from a woman between 70 and 85 years old with acute or convalescent COVID-19. Sequences were obtained from peripheral blood. The CDR3 DNA reads as TGTGCCAGCAGCAATGACAGGGACGAGACCCAGTACTTC. Translating gives CASSNDRDETQYF.